The clone carrying this T cell receptor beta chain has just a few counts. Its specificity is unknown. This entry comes from a study of CD8 T cells in ankylosing spondylitis. J gave up 3 bases and V 3 bases, and 18 bases lay outside the gene matches. Germline CDR1 and CDR2: LGHNA and YNFKEQ. The CDR3 sequence is 19 residues long. TCRdb reprocessed the 5' RACE reads with MiXCR, giving one entry per CDR3 protein. Among 300,000 to 400,000 distinct CDR3 sequences, approximately 22% were seen once, and the ten largest hold around 13%. Findings and limits, study-wide: Disease-linked clones bore a CD8+ phenotype and were relatively rare in peripheral blood. What seemed typical of ankylosing spondylitis blood was a TCR beta motif built from roughly 8 highly homologous variants.

The genes are TRBV4-2 and TRBJ2-3, with 7 bases matching TRBD2. The sequenced material came from blood, either unsorted or a sorted T cell fraction (not recorded which). The source is a male donor with ankylosing spondylitis or in good health (not recorded which). In DNA form, the CDR3 reads TGTGCCAGCAGCCAGGCTGGTGGGGATAGCGTGGGGGGGACAGATACGCAGTATTTT. Protein: CASSQAGGDSVGGTDTQYF.